This is a list of T cell receptor beta chains from one sample in a study of T cell changes during pregnancy in multiple sclerosis. The assay was immunoSEQ multiplex PCR, and TCRdb's table has in-frame clones only and misses some. The table has 75,000 to 100,000 clones, 75% to 95% seen once. This specimen was peripheral blood, taken in the second trimester of pregnancy. The receptors derive from a female donor in good health, enrolled as a control in a pregnancy study. The conserved cysteine and the conserved F or W are not part of the CDR3 here. Fields, in order: CDR3 length, D gene, V gene, CDR3 protein. A D gene is named only where the DNA matches it firmly.

cdr3_length: 15
d_call: TRBD1
v_call: TRBV11-3
cdr3_aa: ASSAHSGTGGTGELF

cdr3_length: 14
d_call: NA
v_call: TRBV13
cdr3_aa: ASSPPPNGRPGEQY

cdr3_length: 12
d_call: TRBD1
v_call: TRBV19
cdr3_aa: ASTIDRANSPLH

cdr3_length: 11
d_call: NA
v_call: TRBV5-1
cdr3_aa: ASSLPTTDTQY

cdr3_length: 12
d_call: NA
v_call: TRBV28
cdr3_aa: ASSQTLGVYEQY

cdr3_length: 12
d_call: TRBD1
v_call: TRBV9
cdr3_aa: ASSDWTGRGGYT

cdr3_length: 11
d_call: NA
v_call: TRBV15
cdr3_aa: ATSREANTEAF

cdr3_length: 12
d_call: TRBD1
v_call: TRBV4-3
cdr3_aa: ASSQVGTGYGYT

cdr3_length: 11
d_call: NA
v_call: TRBV7-9
cdr3_aa: ASSLSFPYEQY

cdr3_length: 12
d_call: NA
v_call: TRBV11-2
cdr3_aa: ASSFRANTGELF

cdr3_length: 9
d_call: NA
v_call: TRBV28
cdr3_aa: AGAEYYEQY

cdr3_length: 13
d_call: TRBD1
v_call: TRBV19
cdr3_aa: ASSFTGTGGYEQY

cdr3_length: 11
d_call: TRBD1
v_call: TRBV25-1
cdr3_aa: ASSRQGEQPQH

cdr3_length: 13
d_call: TRBD2
v_call: TRBV6-5
cdr3_aa: ASSFPGLDLETQY

cdr3_length: 12
d_call: TRBD1
v_call: TRBV16
cdr3_aa: ASSHRQGSEKLF

cdr3_length: 14
d_call: NA
v_call: TRBV18
cdr3_aa: ASSPLLTGMNTEAF